The 21 T cell receptor beta chains below come from one sample, sequenced in a study of shared clonotypes between healthy human individuals. The naive CD8 population came from CD45RO-negative cells selected for CCR7, without terminally differentiated effector memory CD45RA+ cells. This table comes from immunoSEQ multiplex PCR, and its TCRdb copy is limited to in-frame clones, with some not included. The sample includes roughly 1,800,000 clones, about 94% seen only once; the top ten take more than 0.9%. Sequencing was done on a sample of naive CD8+ T cells sorted from blood. Source of these receptors: a man in his late teens or twenties in good health.

The chain is built from TRBV7-2 and TRBJ1-2; 10 nucleotides align to TRBD1. The junction had 11 bases not matched to a gene; V was cut back by 4 bases and J by 6 bases. This CDR3 contains 16 residues. Germline lookup yields CDR1 SGHTA and CDR2 FQGNSA. The CDR3 sequence is CASSSLTGGLIHGYTF. DNA of the CDR3: TGTGCCAGCAGCTCCCTGACAGGGGGCCTTATCCATGGCTACACCTTC.

This sequence joins TRBV4-1 and TRBJ2-3, with unresolved D. Germline loops: CDR1 MGHRA, CDR2 YSYEKL. This CDR3 is built from 14 residues. V lost 0 bases to trimming and J lost 6 bases, with 10 bases between them. The CDR3 DNA follows: TGCGCCAGCAGCCAAGAATTCCCTGTCGATACGCAGTATTTT. It specifies CASSQEFPVDTQYF.

The chain is built from TRBV6-1 and TRBJ2-7; 13 bases fit TRBD2. This CDR3 comprises 16 residues. Germline loops: CDR1 MNHNS, CDR2 SASEGT. With 4 bases clipped from V and 4 bases from J, the junction kept 7 bases outside the gene matches. In DNA, the CDR3 is TGTGCCAGCAGTGTTGGACTAGCGGGAGATACTTACGAGCAGTACTTC. It translates to CASSVGLAGDTYEQYF.

This chain links TRBV13 with TRBJ2-7, with unresolved D. The CDR3 is made up of 16 amino acids. Trimming left V 4 bases short and J 1 base short, with 17 bases between. The germline gives CDR1 PRHDT, CDR2 FYEKMQ (reference sequence). CDR3 sequence (DNA): TGTGCCAGCAGCTCTACGATGGTAGAGAAATCCTACGAGCAGTACTTC. Its translation: CASSSTMVEKSYEQYF.

The V and J genes are TRBV7-9 and TRBJ2-3; no firm D call. Deletions cut 1 base from V and 5 bases from J, with 4 bases between. CDR1 SEHNR and CDR2 FQNEAQ come from the germline V gene (reference sequence). CDR3 length: 12 residues. DNA for the CDR3: TGTGCCAGCAGCTTAGAGTTAGATACGCAGTATTTT. Encoded protein: CASSLELDTQYF.

J is TRBJ2-7 and V is TRBV7-9; 14 positions match TRBD2. From germline, CDR1 is SEHNR and CDR2 FQNEAQ (reference sequence). Trimming at V came to 0 bases and at J to 5 bases, leaving 6 bases not matched to a gene. The CDR3 is 17 residues long. In DNA form, the CDR3 reads TGTGCCAGCAGCTTAGCTCCGGGACTAGCGGGAGCCCACGAGCAGTACTTC. Its translation is CASSLAPGLAGAHEQYF.

In DNA, the CDR3 is TGTGCCAGCAGTTACGAAGGGGGGAATAATTCACCCCTCCACTTT. As protein: CASSYEGGNNSPLHF. The rearrangement uses TRBV6-5 and TRBJ1-6; weak D call: TRBD1 (6 bases). V shed 2 bases and J shed 5 bases, with 10 bases lying between them. The CDR3 runs 15 residues. Germline loops: CDR1 MNHEY, CDR2 SVGAGI.

V usage is TRBV2 and J usage is TRBJ1-2, with unresolved D. CDR1 SNHLY and CDR2 FYNNEI come from the germline V gene. The V end lost 3 bases, the J end lost 2 bases, and 7 bases lay between the germline ends. The length of the CDR3 is 13 residues. The CDR3 reads CASSDQKNYGYTF. The CDR3 DNA sequence: TGTGCCAGCAGTGATCAGAAGAACTATGGCTACACCTTC.

V is TRBV5-1 and J is TRBJ1-1, with D uncertain. Trimming pared 0 bases from V and 6 bases from J, leaving 12 bases between. Germline loops: CDR1 SGHRS, CDR2 YFSETQ. The CDR3 contains 14 residues. CDR3 protein: CASSLDAGSAEAFF. DNA for the CDR3: TGCGCCAGCAGCTTGGATGCAGGTTCGGCTGAAGCTTTCTTT.

The V and J genes are TRBV6-6 and TRBJ2-3; 10 bases agree with TRBD2. Per the germline V gene, CDR1 is MNHNY and CDR2 is SVGAGI (reference sequence). J was trimmed by 6 bases and V by 5 bases; bases with no gene match: 11. The CDR3 loop spans 16 amino acids. The CDR3: CASSNPLAGKSDTQYF. CDR3 bases: TGTGCCAGCAGTAACCCACTAGCGGGAAAATCGGATACGCAGTATTTT.

V is TRBV5-1 and J is TRBJ1-2; TRBD1 might be the D (6 bases). Trimming took 4 bases from V and 6 from J, leaving 19 bases between them. CDR3 size: 15 residues. Germline assignment: CDR1 SGHRS and CDR2 YFSETQ. DNA of the CDR3: TGCGCCAGCAGCGCAAGCAGGGGTTTCTTGGATGGCTACACCTTC. Protein product: CASSASRGFLDGYTF. Combining the CDR3 with reference TRBV5-1 and TRBJ1-2 gives the whole variable domain KAGVTQTPRYLIKTRGQQVTLSCSPISGHRSVSWYQQTPGQGLQFLFEYFSETQRNKGNFPGRFSGRQFSNSRSEMNVSTLELGDSALYLCASSASRGFLDGYTFGSGTRLTVV.

The V and J genes are TRBV7-9 and TRBJ2-1; 16 nucleotides match TRBD2. Germline V gives CDR1 SEHNR, CDR2 FQNEAQ (reference sequence). The CDR3 contains 19 residues. V was clipped by 3 bases and J by 1 base; unmatched bases: 6. The CDR3 spells CASSLGLAGGSPSYNEQFF. The CDR3 DNA sequence: TGTGCCAGCAGCTTGGGACTAGCGGGAGGGTCACCATCCTACAATGAGCAGTTCTTC.

This clone was seen just once. The sample has other DNA sequences that encode this CDR3 too. The chain is built from TRBV19 and TRBJ2-7; D not certain. Trimming left V 3 bases short and J 2 bases short, with 8 bases between. The V gene's germline CDR1 is LNHDA and CDR2 SQIVND (reference sequence). This CDR3 has 13 residues. CDR3 DNA: TGTGCCAGTAGTATCTCGGTCACCTACGAGCAGTACTTC. It translates to CASSISVTYEQYF.

The chain links TRBV5-4 to TRBJ2-1; 11 positions match TRBD2. Trimming took 4 bases from V and 2 from J; bases not matched to a gene: 2. Germline V gene data show CDR1 as SGHNT and CDR2 as YYREEE (reference sequence). The CDR3 length is 15 residues. The CDR3 coding sequence is TGTGCCAGCAGCCAACTAGCGGGGGCCTACAATGAGCAGTTCTTC. Residues: CASSQLAGAYNEQFF.

As for this clone: Other DNA sequences of this sample code for an identical CDR3. V usage is TRBV11-3 and J usage is TRBJ1-1; no clear D. Per germline, CDR1 SGHNT and CDR2 YENEEA. V shed 5 bases and J shed 1 base, with 11 bases lying between them. There are 14 residues in the CDR3. CDR3 region: CASSPGGENTEAFF. CDR3 DNA: TGTGCCAGCAGCCCCGGTGGGGAGAACACTGAAGCTTTCTTT. Filled out from reference TRBV11-3 and TRBJ1-1, the complete variable domain reads EAGVVQSPRYKIIEKKQPVAFWCNPISGHNTLYWYLQNLGQGPELLIRYENEEAVDDSQLPKDRFSAERLKGVDSTLKIQPAELGDSAVYLCASSPGGENTEAFFGQGTRLTVV.

The gene calls are TRBV5-8 and TRBJ2-6; either TRBD1 or TRBD2 may supply D (5 bases each). The V gene's germline CDR1 is SGHTS and CDR2 YDEGEE. The CDR3 runs 16 residues. V gave up 1 base and J gave up 5 bases, with 13 bases separating them. The CDR3 DNA sequence: TGTGCCAGCAGCTTGCATCAGGGAGCTTGGGCCAACGTCCTGACTTTC. Amino acids: CASSLHQGAWANVLTF.

The V gene is TRBV15, the J gene TRBJ1-6, with D possibly being TRBD1 (5 bases). The CDR3 spans 16 residues. The germline V gene encodes CDR1 LNHNV and CDR2 YYDKDF (reference sequence). The germline V and J ends were trimmed by 2 bases and 7 bases, with 15 bases remaining between them. In DNA form, the CDR3 reads TGTGCCACCAGCAGAACAGACACCTGGGGGAATTCACCCCTCCACTTT. Translated: CATSRTDTWGNSPLHF.

This chain uses TRBV29-1 with TRBJ2-7; D gene unclear. The CDR3 sequence is 12 residues long. The V gene lost 1 base and the J gene lost 6 bases, with 10 bases spanning the gap. Germline V lookup: CDR1 SQVTM, CDR2 ANQGSEA. The CDR3 DNA is TGCAGCGTTGAAGCATTTCCGGGCGAGCAGTACTTC. Protein product: CSVEAFPGEQYF.

V gene TRBV19 combines with J gene TRBJ2-7, with D uncertain. The CDR3 consists of 12 residues. CDR1 is LNHDA, CDR2 SQIVND, per germline (reference sequence). The ends were cut back, 5 bases at V and 7 bases at J, with 12 bases in the middle. CDR3 coding DNA: TGTGCCAGTAGTTCTCATGATGGAGAGCAGTACTTC. This translates into CASSSHDGEQYF.

This chain uses TRBV11-2 with TRBJ2-2; 9 nucleotides agree with TRBD2. V lost 5 bases and J lost 4; bases outside the gene matches: 8. CDR3 length equals 16 residues. The germline gives CDR1 SGHAT, CDR2 FQNNGV. The CDR3 DNA is TGTGCCAGCAGCCCTGGGGCTAGCGGGACCACCGGGGAGCTGTTTTTT. It is translated as CASSPGASGTTGELFF.

The chain uses TRBV14 and TRBJ1-1; no clear D. CDR3 size: 13 residues. Germline V gives CDR1 SGHDN, CDR2 FVKESK. V lost 0 bases to trimming and J lost 4 bases, with 6 bases between them. CDR3 coding DNA: TGTGCCAGCAGCCAAGAGCGGGGCACTGAAGCTTTCTTT. It is translated as CASSQERGTEAFF.